The clone carrying this TCR beta chain appeared once. The antigen remains undetermined. The data derive from a study of OX40 agonist ivuxolimab in advanced cancers. Study as a whole: Three patients, one with hepatocellular carcinoma and two with cutaneous melanoma, achieved partial responses.

Per germline, CDR1 SGHTA and CDR2 FQGNSA. The V gene lost 10 bases and the J gene lost 5 bases, with 20 bases spanning the gap. This CDR3 contains 15 residues. This table comes from immunoSEQ multiplex PCR, and its TCRdb copy is limited to in-frame clones, with some not included. The table lists approximately 99,000 clones, roughly nine tenths of them singletons. Study results and limitations: The study observed clonal expansion of CD4+ and CD8+ blood T cells by week 6 at 0.1 to 3.0 mg/kg.

Individuals having autoimmune disease history or systemic immunosuppression were not enrolled. Source: CD4+ or CD8+ T cells sorted from blood, taken in a trial of the OX40 agonist ivuxolimab. This chain connects TRBV7-2 to TRBJ2-2; D may match TRBD1 or TRBD2 (6 bases each). The receptor was derived from an adult with an advanced solid tumor such as melanoma, head and neck, liver or kidney cancer. Written as DNA, the CDR3 is TGTGCCACCACCAGAGGGGGGATTTGGACCGGGGAGCTGTTTTTT. Translating it yields CATTRGGIWTGELFF.